This T cell receptor (beta chain) is drawn from a study of shared clonotypes between healthy human individuals. Study-wide background: Two female and three male donors aged 18 to 49 were enrolled. Study-wide points: Blood was the sole source, and tissue repertoires probably differ. Non-shared clonotypes had lower generation probabilities than those shared by all four donors.

The germline CDR1 and CDR2 sequences are SGHNT and YYREEE (reference sequence). The CDR3 consists of 15 residues. Deletions cut 7 bases from V and 3 bases from J, with 17 bases between. Clones were sequenced by immunoSEQ multiplex PCR, and TCRdb holds only the in-frame ones, with some missing. The data show under 2,000,000 clones, just under 95% seen once. CD45RO-negative cells were positively selected for CCR7, leaving out terminally differentiated effector memory CD45RA+ cells. As to this clone: Its cognate antigen is unknown.

The sample taken for sequencing was naive CD8+ T cells sorted from blood. The sequence derives from a man aged 18 to 30 in good health. This chain joins TRBV5-4 and TRBJ1-3; the D is unclear. DNA of the CDR3: TGTGCCAGCTCGACCGTTCAGGAGAGTGGAAACACCATATATTTT. As protein: CASSTVQESGNTIYF.